This T cell receptor (beta chain) was sequenced during a study of cytomegalovirus exposure and HLA in healthy donors. PCR amplification relied on 60 Vbeta primers (plus 13 Jbeta primers). Libraries were prepared by immunoSEQ multiplex PCR; TCRdb keeps only in-frame clonotypes and omits some of them. The table includes roughly 200,000 clones, about 83% detected once. Study outcomes and limitations: Previous analysis showed most TCR beta V segments were productive about 87% or about 30% of the time. 150 or so TCR beta chains were listed as cytomegalovirus-associated.

The CDR3 contains 14 residues. Germline CDR1 is MNHEY and CDR2 is SMNVEV (reference sequence). After removal of 4 bases from V and 2 bases from J, the junction contained 4 bases not matched to a gene. Likely unrecorded immune exposures existed in these nominally healthy donors. This clone was seen only once. Its antigen remains unidentified. The sequencing sample was made of PBMCs. The rearrangement links TRBV27 to TRBJ2-7, with 8 bases identical to TRBD2. The TCR comes from a female donor in good health and CMV-seronegative. Here the CDR3 DNA reads TGTGCCAGCAGTTCTTATAGCGGGACCTACGAGCAGTACTTC. Protein: CASSSYSGTYEQYF.